Following are 18 T cell receptor beta chains from one sample sequenced in a study of T cell clones after liver transplantation. The protocol was immunoSEQ multiplex PCR, while the TCRdb copy is restricted to in-frame clones and leaves out a portion. The sample holds about 74,000 clones, roughly 80% seen once. The sequenced sample was CD4+ T cells from blood, obtained before liver transplant. Receptor source: a human donor who received a liver transplant.

V and J are TRBV4-1 and TRBJ2-3, with D possibly matching TRBD2 (5 bases). Trimming removed 0 bases at V and 4 bases at J, with 14 bases between. Germline V lookup: CDR1 MGHRA, CDR2 YSYEKL. This CDR3 region has 16 residues. CDR3 sequence: CASSQDTSGMADTQYF. The DNA of the CDR3 is TGCGCCAGCAGCCAAGATACCTCCGGGATGGCAGATACGCAGTATTTT.

The gene calls are TRBV4-1 and TRBJ2-1, with 11 nucleotides matching TRBD2. V lost 2 bases and J lost 0; bases outside the gene matches: 12. Germline lookup yields CDR1 MGHRA and CDR2 YSYEKL. The CDR3 runs to 20 residues. CDR3 loop: CASSQLRTSGRRSSYNEQFF. The CDR3 bases are TGCGCCAGCAGCCAACTTCGGACTAGCGGGCGAAGGAGCTCCTACAATGAGCAGTTCTTC.

This chain links TRBV11-2 with TRBJ1-2; D uncertain. Trimming removed 5 bases from V and 3 bases from J, with 16 bases in between. The CDR3 length is 15 residues. Looked up from germline, CDR1 is SGHAT and CDR2 is FQNNGV. The CDR3 sequence is CASSPPFLPDYGYTF. The CDR3, as DNA: TGTGCCAGCAGCCCCCCCTTCCTGCCTGACTATGGCTACACCTTC.

The chain is built from TRBV28 and TRBJ2-7, with D maybe TRBD2 (5 bases). The CDR3 consists of 13 residues. Trimming left V 3 bases short and J 2 bases short, with 8 bases between. Per germline, CDR1 MDHEN and CDR2 SYDVKM. The CDR3 loop reads CASSLRVPYEQYF. In nucleotides, the CDR3 is TGTGCCAGCAGTTTGCGGGTACCCTACGAGCAGTACTTC.

The chain joins TRBV28 to TRBJ2-1; D gene unclear. Germline V gives CDR1 MDHEN, CDR2 SYDVKM. This CDR3 is 15 amino acids long. Trimming removed 5 bases from V and 0 bases from J, with 11 bases in between. The CDR3: CASSPDLSSYNEQFF. The CDR3 DNA sequence: TGTGCCAGCAGTCCGGACCTTAGCTCCTACAATGAGCAGTTCTTC.

The rearrangement uses TRBV28 and TRBJ2-4; tentative D call: TRBD2 (5 bases). Germline CDR1 is MDHEN and CDR2 is SYDVKM. This CDR3 is built from 15 residues. V lost 4 bases, J lost 0 bases, and 10 bases lay in between. The CDR3 nucleotides are TGTGCCAGCAGTTACAGCGGACTAGCCAAAAACATTCAGTACTTC. This encodes CASSYSGLAKNIQYF.

The CDR3 spells CATILGQGTEAFF. For the CDR3, the DNA is TGTGCCACGATACTGGGACAGGGCACTGAAGCTTTCTTT. The chain combines TRBV6-1 with TRBJ1-1; 9 bases agree with TRBD1. The CDR3 is 13 amino acids. CDR1 is MNHNS and CDR2 is SASEGT in the germline V gene. V shed 10 bases, J shed 4 bases, and the junction held 7 bases outside the gene matches.

To note about this clone: A junction end diverges from the germline sequence, so it may reflect a read error. The chain carries TRBV7-7 and TRBJ2-5, with D possibly being TRBD1 or TRBD2 (6 bases each). Germline V lookup: CDR1 SSHAT, CDR2 FNYEAQ (reference sequence). This CDR3 region has 15 residues. This chain's CDR3 is CASSLGGTLQETQYF. The CDR3, as DNA: TGTGCTAGCAGCTTAGGGGGGACATTACAAGAGACCCAGTACTTC.

This clone was counted between two and nine times. V gene TRBV7-3 combines with J gene TRBJ2-7; D possibly uses TRBD1 or TRBD2 (5 bases each). CDR3 length: 14 amino acids. The germline gives CDR1 SGHTA, CDR2 FQGTGA. V lost 5 bases to trimming and J lost 0 bases, with 11 bases between them. This chain's CDR3 is CASSRDRTSYEQYF. CDR3 coding DNA: TGTGCCAGCAGCCGGGACCGGACCTCCTACGAGCAGTACTTC.

The rearrangement uses TRBV10-3 and TRBJ2-2; no clear D gene. V was pared by 3 bases and J by 5 bases, with 4 bases between. There are 12 residues in the CDR3. From germline, CDR1 is ENHRY and CDR2 SYGVKD. The CDR3 DNA reads TGTGCCATCAGTGACTTAACCGGGGAGCTGTTTTTT. Translating gives CAISDLTGELFF.

This chain links TRBV6-1 with TRBJ1-2; D remains ambiguous. Germline CDR1 is MNHNS and CDR2 is SASEGT. Trimming left V 2 bases short and J 7 bases short, with 11 bases between. This CDR3 contains 13 residues. This CDR3 reads CASSESGFVGYTF. As DNA, the CDR3 is TGTGCCAGCAGTGAATCCGGGTTTGTTGGCTACACCTTC.

The V gene is TRBV30, the J gene TRBJ2-1, with D maybe TRBD2 (7 bases). This CDR3 contains 17 residues. V was cut by 1 base and J by 3 bases, with 19 bases left in between. Germline CDR1 is GTSNPN and CDR2 is SVGIG (reference sequence). In DNA form, the CDR3 reads TGTGCCTGGAGTGGCGCGGGGGCCCCTTTGGGCTACAATGAGCAGTTCTTC. It codes for CAWSGAGAPLGYNEQFF.

The genes are TRBV11-2 and TRBJ1-3; D not certain. The V gene's germline CDR1 is SGHAT and CDR2 FQNNGV. This CDR3 comprises 19 residues. V was cut by 0 bases and J by 0 bases, with 18 bases left in between. The CDR3 bases are TGTGCCAGCAGCTTAGATCGAGTGGCCAAGAGAATCTCTGGAAACACCATATATTTT. Translation: CASSLDRVAKRISGNTIYF.

This clone was seen a handful of times. J is TRBJ1-5 and V is TRBV28; 9 nucleotides line up with TRBD1. Germline trimming cut 6 bases from V and 2 bases from J; bases unmatched to any gene: 2. The CDR3 runs to 14 residues. CDR1 MDHEN and CDR2 SYDVKM come from the germline V gene. Here the CDR3 reads CASRRTGGNQPQHF. The CDR3 bases are TGTGCCAGCAGGCGGACAGGGGGCAATCAGCCCCAGCATTTT.

This chain links TRBV10-1 with TRBJ2-3, with D perhaps matching TRBD1 or TRBD2 (5 bases each). Between the trimmed V and J ends, which lost 4 bases and 8 bases, there was a span of 19 bases. Germline V CDR1 and CDR2: WNHNN, SYGVQD (reference sequence). This CDR3 region has 15 residues. CDR3 coding DNA: TGCGCCAGCAGTGTTGGGGGAGCCCAAATTGGTACGCAGTATTTT. As protein: CASSVGGAQIGTQYF.

V gene TRBV28 combines with J gene TRBJ2-7, with TRBD1 as a possible D gene (6 bases). CDR1 MDHEN and CDR2 SYDVKM come from the germline V gene. This CDR3 has 15 residues. V was trimmed by 4 bases and J by 0 bases, leaving 13 bases between them. The CDR3 region is CASSSHRVSSYEQYF. CDR3 DNA sequence: TGTGCCAGCAGTTCCCACAGGGTGAGCTCCTACGAGCAGTACTTC.

The rearrangement joins TRBV29-1 to TRBJ2-7; 13 bases line up with TRBD2. Germline trimming cut 4 bases from V and 1 base from J; bases unmatched to any gene: 7. The germline CDR1 and CDR2 sequences are SQVTM and ANQGSEA. The CDR3 is made up of 16 amino acids. CDR3 loop: CSVAGLAGEGSYEQYF. CDR3 DNA sequence: TGCAGCGTTGCCGGACTAGCGGGAGAGGGGTCCTACGAGCAGTACTTC.

In this sample, this clone turned up a few times. The rearrangement uses TRBV18 and TRBJ2-2, with a weak D call TRBD1 (5 bases). The CDR3 extends over 15 amino acids. Between the trimmed V and J ends, which lost 5 bases and 0 bases, there was a span of 10 bases. CDR1 and CDR2 from the germline V gene are KGHSH and LQKENI. The CDR3 loop reads CASSGGAANTGELFF. The CDR3 bases are TGTGCCAGCTCAGGTGGGGCCGCGAACACCGGGGAGCTGTTTTTT.